This T cell receptor (beta chain) was sequenced in a study of persistence of HIV-infected CD4 T cells. Study conclusions and caveats: Bulk TCR data could not be restricted to HIV-1-infected CMV-responding cells.

Germline loops: CDR1 MNHNS, CDR2 SASEGT. The V end was cut by 2 bases, the J end by 3 bases, with 8 bases between. CDR3 length: 13 amino acids. Comment on this clone: Its specificity is not known.

The immunoSEQ assay was version 4, run in survey mode. TCRdb keeps only in-frame clones here, not all; method: immunoSEQ multiplex PCR. There are around 24,000 clones in the sample; around 74% occur only once, and around 1.9% lies in the top ten. Overlapping HIV-1 Gag 15-mer peptides at approximately 0.91 ug per peptide per mL were used. CD4+ T cells upregulating both CD40 ligand and CD69 were sorted as responding cells. Anti-CD28/CD49d costimulation, CD40-blocking antibody and enfuvirtide were given to CD8-depleted PBMCs for 15 to 20 hours. This chain links TRBV6-1 with TRBJ2-7; D not resolved. The TCR was taken from an adult man with HIV who was CMV-seropositive. The sequences come from CD4+ T cells sorted from PBMCs after approximately 18-hour stimulation, collected from a patient who received antiretroviral therapy. This CDR3 reads CASSERPFYEQYF. As DNA, the CDR3 is TGTGCCAGCAGTGAAAGACCCTTCTACGAGCAGTACTTC.